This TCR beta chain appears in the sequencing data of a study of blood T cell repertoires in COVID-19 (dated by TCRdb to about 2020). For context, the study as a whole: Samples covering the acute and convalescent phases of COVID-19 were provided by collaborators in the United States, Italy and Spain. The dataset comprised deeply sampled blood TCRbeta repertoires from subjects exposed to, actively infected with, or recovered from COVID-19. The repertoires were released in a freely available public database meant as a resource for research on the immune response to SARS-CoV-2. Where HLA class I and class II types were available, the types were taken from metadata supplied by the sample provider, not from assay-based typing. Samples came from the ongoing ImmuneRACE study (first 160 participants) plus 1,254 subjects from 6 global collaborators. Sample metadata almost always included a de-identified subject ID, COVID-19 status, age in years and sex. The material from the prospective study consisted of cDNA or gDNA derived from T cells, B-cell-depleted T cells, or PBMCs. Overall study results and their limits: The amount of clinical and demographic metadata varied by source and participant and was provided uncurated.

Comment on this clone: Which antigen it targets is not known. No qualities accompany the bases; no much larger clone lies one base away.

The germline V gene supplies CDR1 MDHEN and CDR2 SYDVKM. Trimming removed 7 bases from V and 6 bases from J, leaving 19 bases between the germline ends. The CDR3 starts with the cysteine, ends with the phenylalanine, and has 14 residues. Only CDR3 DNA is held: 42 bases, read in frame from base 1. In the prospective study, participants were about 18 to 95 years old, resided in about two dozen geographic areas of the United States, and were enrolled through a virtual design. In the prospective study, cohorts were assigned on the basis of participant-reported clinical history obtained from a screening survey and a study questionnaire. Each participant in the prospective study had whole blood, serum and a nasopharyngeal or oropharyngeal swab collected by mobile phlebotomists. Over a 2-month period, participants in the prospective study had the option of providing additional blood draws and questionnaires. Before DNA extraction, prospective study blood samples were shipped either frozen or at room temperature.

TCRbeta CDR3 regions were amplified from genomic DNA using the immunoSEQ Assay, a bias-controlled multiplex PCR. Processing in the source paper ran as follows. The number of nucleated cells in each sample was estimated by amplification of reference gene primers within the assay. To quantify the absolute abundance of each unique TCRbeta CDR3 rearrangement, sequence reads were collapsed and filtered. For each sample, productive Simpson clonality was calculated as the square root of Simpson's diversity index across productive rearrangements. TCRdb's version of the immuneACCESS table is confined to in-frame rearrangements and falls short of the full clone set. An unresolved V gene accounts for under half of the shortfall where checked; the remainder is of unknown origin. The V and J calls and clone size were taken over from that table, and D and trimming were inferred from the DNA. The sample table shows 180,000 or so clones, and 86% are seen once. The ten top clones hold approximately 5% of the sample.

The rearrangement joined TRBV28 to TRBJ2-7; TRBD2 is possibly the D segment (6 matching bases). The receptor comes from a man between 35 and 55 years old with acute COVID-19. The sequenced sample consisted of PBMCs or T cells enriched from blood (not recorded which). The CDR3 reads CASTLVGSAREQYF. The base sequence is TGTGCCAGCACCCTCGTCGGGAGCGCTCGCGAGCAGTACTTC.